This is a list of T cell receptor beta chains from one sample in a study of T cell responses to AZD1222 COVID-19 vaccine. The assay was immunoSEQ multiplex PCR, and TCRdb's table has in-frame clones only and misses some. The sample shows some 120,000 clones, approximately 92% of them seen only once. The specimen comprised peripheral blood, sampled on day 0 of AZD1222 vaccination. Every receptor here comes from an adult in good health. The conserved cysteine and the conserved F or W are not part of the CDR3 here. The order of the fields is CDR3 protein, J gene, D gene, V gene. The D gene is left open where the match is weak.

ASSSISGTGELF TRBJ1-4 TRBD1 TRBV11-2
ASSLDSRYNEQF TRBJ2-1 - TRBV5-1
ASSSGSWTDTQY TRBJ2-3 - TRBV11-1
ASRSGTGNGYT TRBJ1-2 TRBD1 TRBV28
ASSPDPPNTEAF TRBJ1-1 - TRBV28
ASRLRDRDQAF TRBJ1-1 TRBD1 TRBV6-5
ASSLGTEAINEKLF TRBJ1-4 - TRBV5-6
ASSRGTSPYNEQF TRBJ2-1 TRBD2 TRBV5-4
ASSQDYGTIIYEQY TRBJ2-7 TRBD2 TRBV3-1/TRBV3-2
ASSQGGGPEGYGYT TRBJ1-2 TRBD1 TRBV7-8
ASSEVAALRAIGRGNQPQH TRBJ1-5 - TRBV6-1
ASSLVDEQF TRBJ2-1 - TRBV7-6
ASTSDTGKSEAF TRBJ1-1 - TRBV5-4
ASSSIIGEQY TRBJ2-7 - TRBV18
AIGSGEQF TRBJ2-1 - TRBV10-3
ASSSGYVNTGELF TRBJ2-2 - TRBV5-4
ASSPPQSPLH TRBJ1-6 - TRBV5-1
ASSIGGRAYEQY TRBJ2-7 TRBD2 TRBV28
ASSFTGYATEAF TRBJ1-1 - TRBV7-9
ASSMAGTSGNYEQY TRBJ2-7 TRBD2 TRBV19
ASSFVGQTTGGAEAF TRBJ1-1 - TRBV5-1
AISSPTSPRGNEQF TRBJ2-1 - TRBV10-3
SVLAGGETQY TRBJ2-5 TRBD2 TRBV29-1
AISSAGDSSGNTIY TRBJ1-3 - TRBV28
ASSPRTDQEDNEQF TRBJ2-1 - TRBV5-1
ASSSTGGGQPQH TRBJ1-5 TRBD1 TRBV7-8
ASSQQSGTSSYEQY TRBJ2-7 TRBD2 TRBV4-2
ASRVATQQF TRBJ2-1 - TRBV12-3/TRBV12-4
ASSQDFAGPAYEQY TRBJ2-7 - TRBV4-2
ASSLLPGQGLPASSYEQY TRBJ2-7 TRBD1 TRBV28
ATRDQPHSYNEQF TRBJ2-1 - TRBV6-5
ASSQDLWDSSYNEQF TRBJ2-1 - TRBV4-1
ASSPGAASYEQY TRBJ2-7 - TRBV18
SARAGLGQY TRBJ2-7 - TRBV20-1
AHDRVVGNEQF TRBJ2-1 TRBD1 TRBV30
ASSMRGGYMNTEAF TRBJ1-1 - TRBV19
ASKQGLNTEAF TRBJ1-1 - TRBV6-5
ASSPVPPGAWDTEAF TRBJ1-1 - TRBV18
ASSPRGTGELF TRBJ2-2 - TRBV7-3
ASSPPFGVGHGYT TRBJ1-2 - TRBV18
ASSTTGGQRSGELF TRBJ2-2 TRBD1 TRBV5-1
ASSLQGNSGNTIY TRBJ1-3 - TRBV19
ASSEYGTLRQF TRBJ2-1 - TRBV2
AGQTPGTGELF TRBJ2-2 - TRBV6-5
AWSVKGRPDRDNSPLH TRBJ1-6 - TRBV30
ATSRDIGVWEPGGELF TRBJ2-2 - TRBV15
ASSLQGTASGNTIY TRBJ1-3 TRBD1 TRBV5-1
ASSLIPGQGLYEQY TRBJ2-7 TRBD1 TRBV3-1/TRBV3-2
ASRHSGSNEQF TRBJ2-1 TRBD2 TRBV27
ASSENRDNEQF TRBJ2-1 - TRBV2
ASARGEGEQF TRBJ2-1 TRBD2 TRBV12-5
ASSQTNAAGGVVETQY TRBJ2-5 - TRBV3-1/TRBV3-2
ASSLRGQAETLYEQY TRBJ2-7 TRBD1 TRBV18
ASSLSGPQNIQY TRBJ2-4 - TRBV5-1